The subject of this entry is one TCR beta chain. This entry belongs to a study of blood T cell repertoires in COVID-19. The CDR3 is 16 residues long. Germline CDR1 SEHNR, CDR2 FQNEAQ (reference sequence). V gave up 1 base and J gave up 0 bases; unmatched junction bases: 3. Sequencing used immunoSEQ multiplex PCR; TCRdb keeps in-frame clones, though not all of them. This sample has about 150,000 clones, with around 74% found just once. What was sequenced was peripheral blood. The receptor was isolated from a woman at least 80 years old with acute or convalescent COVID-19. The J gene is TRBJ2-7, the V gene TRBV7-9, with 10 bases identical to TRBD2. For the CDR3, the DNA is TGTGCCAGCAGCTTAGGTAGCGGGGGGTACTCCTACGAGCAGTACTTC. It specifies CASSLGSGGYSYEQYF.